This T cell receptor beta chain was observed in a study of Graves' ophthalmopathy and Graves' hyperthyroidism. V was trimmed by 2 bases and J by 0 bases, leaving 11 bases between them. The CDR3 sequence is 16 residues long. RNA transcripts provided the template for amplifying TCR beta CDR3 regions. First-round RT-PCR employed HTBI primers, with a second-round multiplex PCR after it. MiXCR was run by TCRdb on the multiplex PCR reads, yielding one entry per CDR3 protein. The table lists 300,000 to 400,000 distinct CDR3 sequences, about 17% of them singletons. Ophthalmopathic donors had moderate-to-severe activity, CAS ≥3 and NOSPECS ≥4, with disease that had lasted under 3 months.

The chain uses TRBV12-3 or TRBV12-4 and TRBJ1-3; D is undetermined. What was sequenced was peripheral blood. This TCR came from an adult man with Graves' ophthalmopathy. CDR3 region: CASSLRGEGSGNTIYF. For the CDR3, the DNA is TGTGCCAGCAGTTTACGGGGAGAAGGCTCTGGAAACACCATATATTTT.